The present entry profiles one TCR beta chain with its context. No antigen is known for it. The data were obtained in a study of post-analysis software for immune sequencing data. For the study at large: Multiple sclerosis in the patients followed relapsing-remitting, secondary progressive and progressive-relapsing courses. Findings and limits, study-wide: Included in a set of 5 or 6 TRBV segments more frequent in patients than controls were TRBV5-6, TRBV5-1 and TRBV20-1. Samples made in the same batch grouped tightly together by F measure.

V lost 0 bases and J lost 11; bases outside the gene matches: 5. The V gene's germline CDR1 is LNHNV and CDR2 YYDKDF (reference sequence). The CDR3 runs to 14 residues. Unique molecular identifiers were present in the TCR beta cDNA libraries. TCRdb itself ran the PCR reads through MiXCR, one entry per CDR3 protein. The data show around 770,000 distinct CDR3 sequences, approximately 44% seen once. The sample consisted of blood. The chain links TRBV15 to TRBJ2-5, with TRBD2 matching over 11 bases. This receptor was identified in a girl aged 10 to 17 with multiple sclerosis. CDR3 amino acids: CATSRELAGVGQYF. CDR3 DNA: TGTGCCACCAGCAGAGAACTAGCGGGAGTTGGGCAGTACTTC.